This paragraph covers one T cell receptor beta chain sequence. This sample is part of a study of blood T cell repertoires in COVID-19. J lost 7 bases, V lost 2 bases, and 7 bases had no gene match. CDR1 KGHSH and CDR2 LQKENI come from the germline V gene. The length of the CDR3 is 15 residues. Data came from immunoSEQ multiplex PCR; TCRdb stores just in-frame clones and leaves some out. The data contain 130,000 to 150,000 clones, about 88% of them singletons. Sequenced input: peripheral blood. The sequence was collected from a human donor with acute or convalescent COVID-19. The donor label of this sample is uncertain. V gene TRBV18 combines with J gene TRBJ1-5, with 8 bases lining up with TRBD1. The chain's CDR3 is CASSPIGQGSQPQHF. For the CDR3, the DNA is TGTGCCAGCTCACCAATTGGACAGGGTAGCCAGCCCCAGCATTTT.